This TCR beta chain was sequenced during a study of shared clonotypes between healthy human individuals. TCRdb keeps only in-frame clones here, not all; method: immunoSEQ multiplex PCR. The table lists about 2.4 million clones, roughly 93% of them singletons. This CDR3 comprises 15 residues. Germline V gene data show CDR1 as SGHRS and CDR2 as YFSETQ. V was shortened by 4 bases and J by 0 bases, with 13 bases between the two germline ends. The clonotype originates from a man aged 18-30 years in good health. Some clones in this sample may be carry-over from other donors' samples. The material sequenced was naive CD4+ T cells from PBMCs. Subset defined: CD45RA+ positively selected. V and J are TRBV5-1 and TRBJ1-1; D is unclear. The chain's CDR3 is CASSPRVILNTEAFF. In nucleotides, the CDR3 is TGCGCCAGCAGCCCCCGGGTTATCCTGAACACTGAAGCTTTCTTT.